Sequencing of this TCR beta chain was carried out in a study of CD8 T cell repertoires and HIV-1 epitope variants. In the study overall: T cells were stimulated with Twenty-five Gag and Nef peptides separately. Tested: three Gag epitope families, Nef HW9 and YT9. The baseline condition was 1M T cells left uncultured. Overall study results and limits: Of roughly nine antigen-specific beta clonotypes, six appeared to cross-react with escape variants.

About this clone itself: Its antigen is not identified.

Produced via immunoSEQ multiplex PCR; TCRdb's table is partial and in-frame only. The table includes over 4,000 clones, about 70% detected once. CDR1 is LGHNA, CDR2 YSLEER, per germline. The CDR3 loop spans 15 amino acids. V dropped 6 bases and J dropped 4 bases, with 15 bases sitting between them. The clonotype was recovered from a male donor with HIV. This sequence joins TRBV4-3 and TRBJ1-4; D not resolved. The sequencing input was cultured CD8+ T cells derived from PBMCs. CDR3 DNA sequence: TGCGCCAGCAGTTCCTTCGAGGCTGGTAATGAAAAACTGTTTTTT. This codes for CASSSFEAGNEKLFF.